This T cell receptor beta chain was obtained from a study of vaccination effects on CD4 cells after COVID-19 (dated by TCRdb to the early 2020s). About the study as a whole: Across the study, the median time from the second dose to post-vaccine sampling was 72 days (range 14 to 241). The study compared SARS-CoV-2 spike-specific CD4+ TCR repertoires before and after mRNA vaccination in COVID-19 convalescent patients and infection-naive vaccine recipients. The full study included around nine COVID-19 convalescent patients and a few SARS-CoV-2-naive healthy vaccine recipients. In the study, cultures from other donors were sequenced using the Oncomine TCR Beta short-read assay on an Illumina iSeq 100. Points the paper makes about the study in general: In healthy vaccine recipients, vaccine-induced clones were almost all SARS-CoV-2 mono-reactive, with only 1 of 255 being cross-reactive with common cold coronaviruses. Only a small number of convalescent patients were included, and no early post-infection timepoints were available, which limited the study. Marked clonal contraction was observed in both infection-induced and vaccine-induced clones at late post-vaccination timepoints, consistent with waning T cell responses.

The library came from the immunoSEQ multiplex PCR assay. TCR beta CDR3 sequencing was performed on DNA from the cultured, isolated CD4+ T cells. The study's processing was this. Non-productive TCR sequences were discarded, and reads were trimmed to the CDR3 region, with only CDR3s of 7 or more amino acids retained. The MANAFEST web app was used to identify antigen-specific clonotypes by comparing expansion in peptide wells with expansion in reference cultures. Positive clones required FDR<0.05 expansion versus reference and all other wells, odds ratio above 5, and frequency above 0.1% in two replicate wells. Cross-reactive clonotypes were defined as significantly expanded in SARS-CoV-2 spike wells and in at least one common cold coronavirus spike condition. CDR3 similarity was assessed by Levenshtein distance using the stringdist R package, and unrooted trees were constructed with ape in R 3.6.1. TCRdb provides this immuneACCESS table in a form limited to in-frame rearrangements. Some clones are lacking; in checked studies, under half of them reflect an unresolved V gene, and why the rest are absent is not known. That table gives V, J and clone size, and the DNA gave D and trimming. A total of roughly 43,000 clones appear in this sample, about 70% of them only once. The leading ten clones occupy over 13% of the sample.

The ViraFEST assay stimulated PBMC with viral peptide pools and then used TCR sequencing to identify antigen-specific CD4+ T cell clonotypes by expansion. After about 9 days of culture, CD4+ T cells were isolated with the EasySep CD4+ T cell isolation kit. Participants received two doses of either the BNT162b2 or the mRNA-1273 mRNA SARS-CoV-2 vaccine. The absence of prior SARS-CoV-2 infection in healthy vaccine recipients was confirmed by negative nucleocapsid antibodies before and after vaccination. About 2.1 million PBMC per well were cultured with 10 ug/ml peptides in IMDM containing about 5% human AB serum, approximately 10 IU/ml IL-2 and gentamicin. Half of the culture medium was replaced with fresh IL-2-containing medium on days 3 and 7. Unless noted otherwise, every peptide stimulation condition was grown in triplicate wells. Using Ficoll-Paque Plus gradient centrifugation, PBMC were separated from whole blood and then either used fresh or cryopreserved at -140C. The spike proteins of SARS-CoV-2 and of the common cold coronaviruses HCoV-NL63, HCoV-OC43 and HCoV-229E were spanned by overlapping peptide pools. The QIAamp micro DNA kit was used to extract genomic DNA from the cultured CD4+ T cells.

A distance of 14 bases separates the germline ends of V and J, which lose 1 base and 5 bases respectively. CDR1 and CDR2 were assigned from the germline V gene as KGHSH and LQKENI. From the cysteine up to the phenylalanine, the CDR3 has a length of 15 residues. Of all the DNA, just the CDR3 is kept, 45 bases in frame from base 1. To note about this clone: Its antigen has not been determined. Per-base qualities were not stored, and no clone one base away is much larger.

The rearranged chain carries TRBV18 and TRBJ2-5; the D segment might be TRBD1 or TRBD2, since each matches 5 bases. Sequencing was performed on CD4+ T cells from PBMCs cultured with HCoV-OC43 spike peptides, taken after COVID-19 vaccination. Interpreted using the paper, the cell subset or site label stands for: HCoV-OC43 spike overlapping peptide pool stimulation. The clonotype comes from a human donor who received a COVID-19 vaccine. The CDR3 loop reads CASSPQDTRGETQYF. The nucleotide sequence reads as follows: TGTGCCAGCTCACCACAGGACACCAGAGGGGAGACCCAGTACTTC.